The sample holds a few counts of the clone carrying this T cell receptor beta chain. Its matching antigen is unknown. V was shortened by 5 bases and J by 5 bases, with 19 bases between the two germline ends. From germline, CDR1 is SGHTA and CDR2 FQGNSA. The length of the CDR3 is 15 residues. This record comes from a study of beta chain features in type 1 diabetes. All of the isolated RNA was reverse transcribed, so expressed TCRB transcripts were sequenced. The assay was immunoSEQ multiplex PCR, and TCRdb's table has in-frame clones only and misses some. The sample records hundreds of thousands of clones, about 14% being singletons. Study-level points and caveats: In the patient group, naive, central memory and Treg TCRB repertoires seemed more alike than in the healthy donor group. Type 1 diabetes patients showed a moderate but significant shortening of TCRB CDR3s in all four CD4+ subsets.

The sample taken for sequencing was naive CD4+ T cells from blood. The clonotype comes from a young man with type 1 diabetes. The chain couples TRBV7-2 to TRBJ2-7, with D possibly matching TRBD1 (6 bases). The CDR3 region has the DNA TGTGCCAGCAGCGAATCCGGGACAAGAGTCAACGAGCAGTACTTC. Protein: CASSESGTRVNEQYF.